The 10 T cell receptor beta chains reported below all come from one sample, sequenced in a study of cytomegalovirus exposure and HLA in healthy donors. PCR involved 60 Vbeta and 13 Jbeta primers. Assay: immunoSEQ multiplex PCR; the TCRdb copy retains only in-frame clones and omits some. The data show 190,000 or so clones, 80% seen once. Source material: PBMCs. These receptors originate from a boy aged 5-17 years in good health and CMV-seronegative.

The chain has TRBV27 and TRBJ1-1; a possible D gene is TRBD1 (5 bases). The CDR3 runs 16 residues. The ends were cut back, 2 bases at V and 0 bases at J, with 13 bases in the middle. Germline CDR1 is MNHEY and CDR2 is SMNVEV (reference sequence). CDR3 sequence: CASSLRGGGVNTEAFF. Written as DNA, the CDR3 is TGTGCCAGCAGTTTACGGGGGGGTGGGGTGAACACTGAAGCTTTCTTT.

The CDR3 DNA reads TGTGCCTGGAGTGAAAATCGGCGCGGCACTGAAGCTTTCTTT. Encoded protein: CAWSENRRGTEAFF. The chain uses TRBV30 and TRBJ1-1, with no clear D. Per germline, CDR1 GTSNPN and CDR2 SVGIG (reference sequence). V lost 1 base and J 4 bases, leaving 13 bases between the germline ends. The CDR3 is made up of 14 amino acids.

This clone was found once. This rearrangement joins TRBV6-4 to TRBJ2-1; 9 nucleotides agree with TRBD1. The CDR3 totals 16 residues. V was clipped by 3 bases and J by 7 bases; unmatched bases: 10. Germline CDR1 and CDR2: MRHNA and SNTAGT. The DNA of the CDR3 is TGTGCCAGCAGTGATCAGACCGGGACAGGGAGGAATGAGCAGTTCTTC. It codes for CASSDQTGTGRNEQFF.

This clone was detected once. This chain connects TRBV6-6 to TRBJ1-1; 8 bases match TRBD1. This CDR3 region has 16 residues. V lost 1 base and J lost 3; bases outside the gene matches: 7. The germline CDR1 and CDR2 sequences are MNHNY and SVGAGI (reference sequence). The chain's CDR3 is CASSYWAGGADTEAFF. In DNA, the CDR3 is TGTGCCAGCAGTTACTGGGCAGGGGGCGCGGACACTGAAGCTTTCTTT.

This clone has a single count. This rearrangement joins TRBV7-9 to TRBJ2-5; 11 nucleotides match TRBD2. Near its end, the DNA agrees better with TRBJ2-7, so the J call may be wrong. This CDR3 is 14 amino acids long. Germline lookup yields CDR1 SEHNR and CDR2 FQNEAQ (reference sequence). The CDR3 nucleotides read TGTGCCAGCAGCTTTAGCGGGAGGGCCTACGAGCAGTACTTC. Its translation is CASSFSGRAYEQYF.

This clone was seen a single time. This sequence joins TRBV10-3 and TRBJ1-1; 9 bases fit TRBD1. Germline CDR1 and CDR2: ENHRY and SYGVKD. CDR3 length: 14 amino acids. V was pared by 9 bases and J by 3 bases, with 8 bases of the junction left unmatched. CDR3 nucleotides: TGTGCCATACGGGACAGGACAGGGGACACTGAAGCTTTCTTT. Its protein product is CAIRDRTGDTEAFF.

The CDR3 DNA reads TGTGCCTGGAGTAGAACTAACCAAGAGACCCAGTACTTC. It encodes CAWSRTNQETQYF. This chain uses TRBV30 with TRBJ2-5; D call uncertain. Germline CDR1 reads GTSNPN; CDR2 reads SVGIG (reference sequence). There are 13 residues in the CDR3. V was clipped by 2 bases and J by 0 bases, with 7 bases between them. The complete variable domain, with remaining parts taken from reference TRBV30 and TRBJ2-5, reads SQTIHQWPATLVQPVGSPLSLECTVEGTSNPNLYWYRQAAGRGLQLLFYSVGIGQISSEVPQNLSASRPQDRQFILSSKKLLLSDSGFYLCAWSRTNQETQYFGPGTRLLVL.

V is TRBV6-5 and J is TRBJ1-1, with a possible D match to TRBD1 (6 bases). This CDR3 region has 16 residues. Trimming stripped 0 bases from V and 4 bases from J, with 15 bases between. Germline values: CDR1 MNHEY, CDR2 SVGAGI. The CDR3 is CASSYSTGGRVTEAFF. The CDR3 nucleotides read TGTGCCAGCAGTTACTCGACAGGTGGTAGGGTCACTGAAGCTTTCTTT.

This chain connects TRBV7-9 to TRBJ1-2, with 7 positions matching TRBD1. Germline CDR1 is SEHNR and CDR2 is FQNEAQ (reference sequence). The CDR3 is 15 amino acids. With 5 bases clipped from V and 3 bases from J, the junction kept 9 bases outside the gene matches. CDR3 nucleotide sequence: TGTGCCAGCAGCACAGTAGCCAGGGGGGACTATGGCTACACCTTC. Its translation: CASSTVARGDYGYTF.

The chain combines TRBV18 with TRBJ1-2, with D unclear. The V gene lost 1 base and the J gene lost 8 bases, with 17 bases spanning the gap. This CDR3 spans 15 amino acids. Germline-derived CDR1 and CDR2 are KGHSH and LQKENI. In nucleotides, the CDR3 is TGTGCCAGCTCACCACTCGTTGCGAAGGGCGGGGGCTACACCTTC. This sequence encodes CASSPLVAKGGGYTF.